Listed below are T cell receptor beta chains from one sample, sequenced in a study of OX40 agonist ivuxolimab in advanced cancers. Sequencing was performed with immunoSEQ multiplex PCR; in TCRdb, only in-frame clones are kept and a portion is missing. The table shows approximately 82,000 clones, with roughly 81% occurring only once. The material sequenced was CD4+ or CD8+ T cells sorted from blood, taken in a trial of the OX40 agonist ivuxolimab. Receptors were obtained from an adult with an advanced solid tumor such as melanoma, head and neck, liver or kidney cancer. Each CDR3 is given with its conserved first and last residue.

V gene,CDR3 protein
TRBV4-1,CASSQEDRGYNEQFF
TRBV18,CASSPYKSGANVLTF
TRBV14,CASSQAEYTGKDF
TRBV6-1,CASSARYAATNTEAFF
TRBV6-5,CASSIGGGFYGYTF
TRBV5-8,CASSFLLAGAEQYF
TRBV5-6,CASSPLADNTQYF
TRBV9,CASSARPGETQYF
TRBV5-6,CASRKQGLDQPQHF
TRBV30,CAWNRDRESEKLFF
TRBV25-1,CASRSAGGTKNIQYF